The T cell receptor beta chain described here comes from a study of T cell responses to AZD1222 COVID-19 vaccine. The repertoire was sequenced with immunoSEQ multiplex PCR; TCRdb's copy has only in-frame clones and lacks some. The repertoire has roughly 120,000 clones, around 89% of them found once; the top ten carry 3.5% to 5%. V lost 6 bases and J lost 2, with 16 bases in between. Germline V gene sequence: CDR1 LGHNT, CDR2 FRNRAP. The CDR3 covers 15 residues. The clonotype originates from an adult in good health. This chain links TRBV12-5 with TRBJ2-5, with D unresolved. The sample consisted of peripheral blood, taken on day 0 of AZD1222 vaccination. CDR3: CASGLRAGRQETQYF. The CDR3 DNA reads TGTGCTAGTGGACTCCGGGCAGGCCGACAAGAGACCCAGTACTTC.